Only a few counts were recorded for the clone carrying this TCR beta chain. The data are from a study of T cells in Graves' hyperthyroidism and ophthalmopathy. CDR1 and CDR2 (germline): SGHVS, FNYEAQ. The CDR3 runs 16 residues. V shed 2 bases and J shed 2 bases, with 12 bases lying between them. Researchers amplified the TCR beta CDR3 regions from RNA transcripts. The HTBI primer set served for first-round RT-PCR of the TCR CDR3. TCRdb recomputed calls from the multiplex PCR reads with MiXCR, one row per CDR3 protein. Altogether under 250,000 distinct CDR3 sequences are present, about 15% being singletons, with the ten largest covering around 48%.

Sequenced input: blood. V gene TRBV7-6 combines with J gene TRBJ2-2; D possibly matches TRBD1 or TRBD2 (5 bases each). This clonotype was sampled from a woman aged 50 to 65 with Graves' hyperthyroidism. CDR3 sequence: CASSLFGTKNTGELFF. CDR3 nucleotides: TGTGCCAGCAGCTTATTCGGGACGAAAAACACCGGGGAGCTGTTTTTT.